Given below is one TCR beta chain in context. Its antigen is undetermined. Within the sample, other DNA sequences also encode this same CDR3. The PCR made use of 60 Vbeta and 13 Jbeta primers. Study processing details: A later analysis counted approximately 80 million unique TCR beta chains, roughly 11 million shared. Assay used: immunoSEQ multiplex PCR; TCRdb lists only in-frame clones, some missing. V, J and clone size derive from that table, while D and trimming were established from the DNA sequence. The data contain 180,000 or so clones, about three quarters of them singletons. Germline-derived CDR1 and CDR2 are DFQATT and SNEGSKA (reference sequence). The CDR3 is made up of 11 amino acids. V was cut by 6 bases and J by 7 bases, with 12 bases left in between. This record belongs to a study of cytomegalovirus exposure and HLA in healthy donors. Turning to the study itself: Earlier work reported 110 million or so unique TCR beta sequences from some 170 million T cells. Whole-study findings and limits: Investigators reported over 150 TCR beta chains as tied to cytomegalovirus.

The V and J genes are TRBV20-1 and TRBJ1-1, with D perhaps TRBD1 (5 bases). The sequenced sample consisted of PBMCs. This clonotype was obtained from a man between 18 and 35 years old in good health and CMV-seronegative. CDR3 nucleotides: TGCAGTGCCAGGGCAACGTATGAAGCTTTCTTT. The encoded protein is CSARATYEAFF.